The T cell receptor (beta chain) under discussion was sequenced for a study of T cell repertoires in cytomegalovirus infection. V shed 7 bases and J shed 2 bases, with 14 bases lying between them. This CDR3 has 14 residues. TCRdb itself ran the reads through MiXCR, one entry per CDR3 protein. The table has around 740,000 distinct CDR3 sequences, roughly 36% seen once. This receptor was obtained from a human donor in good health (CMV status not recorded). Some clones in this sample may be carry-over from other donors' samples. Sequencing was performed on PBMCs. This rearrangement joins TRBV12-3 or TRBV12-4 to TRBJ1-1, with a weak D call TRBD1 (6 bases). The DNA for the CDR3 is TGTGCCAGCATCTTTGACAGGACCAACACTGAAGCTTTCTTT. Translating it yields CASIFDRTNTEAFF.